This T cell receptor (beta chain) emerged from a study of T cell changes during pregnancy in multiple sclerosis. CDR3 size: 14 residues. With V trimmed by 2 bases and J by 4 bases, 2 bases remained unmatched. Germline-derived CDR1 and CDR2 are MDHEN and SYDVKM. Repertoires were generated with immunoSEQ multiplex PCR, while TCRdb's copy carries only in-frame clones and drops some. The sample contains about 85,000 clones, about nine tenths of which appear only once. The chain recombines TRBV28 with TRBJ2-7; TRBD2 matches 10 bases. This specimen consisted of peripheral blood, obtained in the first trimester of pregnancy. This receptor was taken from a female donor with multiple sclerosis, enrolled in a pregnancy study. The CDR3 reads CASSLTSGAYEQYF. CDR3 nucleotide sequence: TGTGCCAGCAGTTTAACTAGCGGGGCTTACGAGCAGTACTTC. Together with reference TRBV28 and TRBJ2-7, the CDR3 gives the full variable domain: DVKVTQSSRYLVKRTGEKVFLECVQDMDHENMFWYRQDPGLGLRLIYFSYDVKMKEKGDIPEGYSVSREKKERFSLILESASTNQTSMYLCASSLTSGAYEQYFGPGTRLTVT.